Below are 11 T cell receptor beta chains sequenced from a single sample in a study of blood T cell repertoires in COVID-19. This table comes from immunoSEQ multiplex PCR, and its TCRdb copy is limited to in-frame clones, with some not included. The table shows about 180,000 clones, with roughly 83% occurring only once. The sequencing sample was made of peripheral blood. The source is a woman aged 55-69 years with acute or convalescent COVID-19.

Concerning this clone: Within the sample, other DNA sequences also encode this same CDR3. The DNA of the CDR3 is TGTGCCAGTAGTATCCCGGGTGGGAACTATGGCTACACCTTC. It translates to CASSIPGGNYGYTF. The gene calls are TRBV19 and TRBJ1-2; D is unclear. Germline values: CDR1 LNHDA, CDR2 SQIVND (reference sequence). V lost 3 bases to trimming and J lost 2 bases, with 10 bases between them. The CDR3 sequence is 14 residues long.

The CDR3 nucleotides are TGTGCCAGCAGCTTGCAGGGTATGGTCCGGCCGGATGGAAACACCATATATTTT. It translates to CASSLQGMVRPDGNTIYF. This chain uses TRBV7-2 with TRBJ1-3; TRBD1 is a possible D gene (5 bases). Between the trimmed V and J ends, which lost 3 bases and 3 bases, there was a span of 21 bases. The CDR3 runs 18 residues. The germline V gene has CDR1 SGHTA and CDR2 FQGNSA.

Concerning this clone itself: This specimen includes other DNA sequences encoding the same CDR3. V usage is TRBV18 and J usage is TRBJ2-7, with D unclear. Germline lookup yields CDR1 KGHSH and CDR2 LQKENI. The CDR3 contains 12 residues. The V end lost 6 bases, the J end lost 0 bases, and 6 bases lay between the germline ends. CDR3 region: CASSQDSYEQYF. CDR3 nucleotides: TGTGCCAGCTCCCAGGACTCCTACGAGCAGTACTTC.

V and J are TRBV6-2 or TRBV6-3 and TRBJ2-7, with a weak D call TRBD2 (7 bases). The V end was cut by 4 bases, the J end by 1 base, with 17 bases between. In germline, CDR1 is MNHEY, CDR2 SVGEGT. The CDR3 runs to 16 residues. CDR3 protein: CASSWGPGGASYEQYF. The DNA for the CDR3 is TGTGCCAGCAGTTGGGGTCCTGGGGGGGCGTCCTACGAGCAGTACTTC.

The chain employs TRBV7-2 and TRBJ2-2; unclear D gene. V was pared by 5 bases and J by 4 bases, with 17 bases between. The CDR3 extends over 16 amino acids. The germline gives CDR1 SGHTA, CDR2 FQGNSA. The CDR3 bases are TGTGCCAGCAGCCGTAACACGATATCCAGCACCGGGGAGCTGTTTTTT. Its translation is CASSRNTISSTGELFF.

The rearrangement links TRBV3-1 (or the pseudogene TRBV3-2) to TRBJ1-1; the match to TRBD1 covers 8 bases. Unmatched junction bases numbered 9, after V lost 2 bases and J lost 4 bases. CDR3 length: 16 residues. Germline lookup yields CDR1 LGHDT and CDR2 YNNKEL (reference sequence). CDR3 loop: CASSQLLARGPTEAFF. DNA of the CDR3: TGTGCCAGCAGCCAACTCCTGGCCAGGGGGCCCACTGAAGCTTTCTTT.

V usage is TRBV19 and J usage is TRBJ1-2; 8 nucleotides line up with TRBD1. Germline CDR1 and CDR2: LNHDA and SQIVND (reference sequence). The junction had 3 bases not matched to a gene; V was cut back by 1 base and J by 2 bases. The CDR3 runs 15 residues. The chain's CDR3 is CASSIGGTGNYGYTF. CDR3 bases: TGTGCCAGTAGTATAGGAGGGACAGGAAACTATGGCTACACCTTC.

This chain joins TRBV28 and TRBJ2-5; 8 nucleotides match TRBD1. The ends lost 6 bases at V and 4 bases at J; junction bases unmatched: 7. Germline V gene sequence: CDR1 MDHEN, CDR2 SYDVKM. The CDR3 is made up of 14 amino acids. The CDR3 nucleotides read TGTGCCAGCAGCCCTCAGGGGGCAATAGAGACCCAGTACTTC. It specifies CASSPQGAIETQYF.

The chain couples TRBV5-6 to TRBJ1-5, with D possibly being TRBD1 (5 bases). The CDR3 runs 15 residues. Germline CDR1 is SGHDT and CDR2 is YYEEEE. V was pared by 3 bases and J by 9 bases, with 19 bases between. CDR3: CASSWGRAESSPQHF. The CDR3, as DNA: TGTGCCAGCAGCTGGGGCAGGGCTGAATCCTCGCCCCAGCATTTT.

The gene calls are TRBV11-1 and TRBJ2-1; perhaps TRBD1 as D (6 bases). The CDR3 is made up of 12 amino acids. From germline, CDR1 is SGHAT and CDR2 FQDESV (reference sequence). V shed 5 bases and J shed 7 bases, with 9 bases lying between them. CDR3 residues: CASSRDRNEQFF. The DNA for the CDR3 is TGTGCCAGCAGCCGCGACAGGAATGAGCAGTTCTTC.

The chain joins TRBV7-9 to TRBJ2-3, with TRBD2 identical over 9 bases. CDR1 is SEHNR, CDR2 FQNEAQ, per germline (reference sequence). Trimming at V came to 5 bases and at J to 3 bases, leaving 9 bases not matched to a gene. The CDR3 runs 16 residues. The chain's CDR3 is CASSKKVAGATDTQYF. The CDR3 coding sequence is TGTGCCAGCAGCAAAAAGGTAGCGGGGGCAACAGATACGCAGTATTTT.